These T cell receptor beta chains were read from a single sample in a study of cytomegalovirus exposure and HLA in healthy donors. The repertoire was sequenced with immunoSEQ multiplex PCR; TCRdb's copy has only in-frame clones and lacks some. This sample has 93,000 or so clones; about 83% occur once, and the top ten carry 5.6%. The material sequenced was PBMCs. The receptors derive from a young woman in good health and CMV-seropositive. The CDR3 runs from the conserved cysteine through the conserved F or W. A D gene is named only where the DNA matches it firmly. Some rows mark clone size as missing; the rest say once, few, many or name a class of expanded clone.

len	j_gene	d_gene	abundance	v_gene	CDR3nt	CDR3aa
16	TRBJ2-1	TRBD2	-	TRBV5-1	TGCGCCAGCAGCTTGGCCGCGGGAGTGGTCGGCAATGAGCAGTTCTTC	CASSLAAGVVGNEQFF
16	TRBJ2-6	-	-	TRBV19	TGTGCCACCGGAGGGGCGGGGTACTCTGGGGCCAACGTCCTGACTTTC	CATGGAGYSGANVLTF
15	TRBJ1-5	TRBD1	-	TRBV28	TGTGCCAGCAGCGCGGCTACAGGGGGCAATCAGCCCCAGCATTTT	CASSAATGGNQPQHF
15	TRBJ1-1	-	few	TRBV30	TGTGCCTGGGGGCGGGGCATTGGGGGGAACACTGAAGCTTTCTTT	CAWGRGIGGNTEAFF
14	TRBJ1-3	-	-	TRBV6-5	TGTGCCAGCAATCCGGGGGATCCCGGAAACACCATATATTTT	CASNPGDPGNTIYF
12	TRBJ2-7	TRBD1	once	TRBV28	TGTGCCAGCAGTTTGGACAGGTACGAGCAGTACTTC	CASSLDRYEQYF
16	TRBJ2-1	-	-	TRBV18	TGTGCCAGCTCACCAACCTTGCTAGCGAGCGGCGATGAGCAGTTCTTC	CASSPTLLASGDEQFF
13	TRBJ1-1	-	-	TRBV18	TGTGCCAGCTCAAGGACAGACAACACTGAAGCTTTCTTT	CASSRTDNTEAFF
14	TRBJ2-3	-	-	TRBV5-1	TGCGCCAGCAGCTTTAGACAGGGCACAGATACGCAGTATTTT	CASSFRQGTDTQYF
12	TRBJ1-1	-	-	TRBV10-3	TGTGCCATCAGTCGTTTGAACACTGAAGCTTTCTTT	CAISRLNTEAFF
14	TRBJ1-2	-	-	TRBV18	TGTGCCAGCTCACCGTCAGGGGCTAACTATGGCTACACCTTC	CASSPSGANYGYTF
14	TRBJ1-1	TRBD1	-	TRBV7-9	TGTGCCAGCACCCCGGGACAGCAGAACACTGAAGCTTTCTTT	CASTPGQQNTEAFF
16	TRBJ1-2	TRBD1	-	TRBV5-6	TGTGCCAGCAGCTTGGGACAGGGGACCGCTAACTATGGCTACACCTTC	CASSLGQGTANYGYTF
13	TRBJ1-1	TRBD1	once	TRBV6-5	TGTGCCAGCAGCAACGGACAGGTGGGGGGAGCTTTCTTT	CASSNGQVGGAFF
14	TRBJ2-7	TRBD1	once	TRBV2	TGTGCCAGCACCGGGGACAGGGGGCCCTACGAGCAGTACTTC	CASTGDRGPYEQYF
12	TRBJ1-2	-	once	TRBV7-3	TGTGCCAGCAGCTCCGGACTGGGTGGCTACACCTTC	CASSSGLGGYTF
16	TRBJ2-3	-	-	TRBV27	TGTGCCAGCAGTCCCCCAGTGGGGCTAAGCACAGATACGCAGTATTTT	CASSPPVGLSTDTQYF
15	TRBJ1-2	-	-	TRBV5-3	TGTGCCAGAGTAGGGGAGGGGTGGCCTAACTATGGCTACACCTTC	CARVGEGWPNYGYTF
16	TRBJ2-3	-	-	TRBV7-2	TGTGCCAGCAGCTTAGTGGTGGCGGGGAGCACAGATACGCAGTATTTT	CASSLVVAGSTDTQYF
14	TRBJ2-1	TRBD2	-	TRBV10-3	TGTGCCATCCAGACTAGCGGGAGTAACAATGAGCAGTTCTTC	CAIQTSGSNNEQFF
17	TRBJ2-5	TRBD2	-	TRBV10-2	TGCGCCAGCAGTGGGGGGAGAGGGGCGGGAGTTTCAGAGACCCAGTACTTC	CASSGGRGAGVSETQYF
14	TRBJ2-1	TRBD2	-	TRBV2	TGTGCCAGCAGTGGACTAGCGTCTTACAATGAGCAGTTCTTC	CASSGLASYNEQFF
14	TRBJ2-5	TRBD1	once	TRBV7-2	TGTGCCAGCAGCTATTCAAGGACAGGAGAGACCCAGTACTTC	CASSYSRTGETQYF
14	TRBJ1-4	TRBD1	-	TRBV28	TGTGCCAGCAGTACCGGGACAGGGTTTGAAAAACTGTTTTTT	CASSTGTGFEKLFF
10	TRBJ2-1	TRBD1	-	TRBV20-1	TGCAGTGCTAGCGGCAGGGGGATTTTCTTC	CSASGRGIFF
14	TRBJ2-1	-	-	TRBV10-1	TGCGCCAGCAGTGATGGAGGGTCCTACAATGAGCAGTTCTTC	CASSDGGSYNEQFF
13	TRBJ2-3	-	-	TRBV7-9	TGTGCCAGCAGCTCCCGAGGTACAGATACGCAGTATTTT	CASSSRGTDTQYF
13	TRBJ1-5	-	-	TRBV7-9	TGTGCCAGCAGCCAGGACAGCCGCCAGCCCCAGCATTTT	CASSQDSRQPQHF
13	TRBJ2-7	-	once	TRBV25-1	TGTGCCAGCAGACAGGTTAGCTCCTACGAGCAGTACTTC	CASRQVSSYEQYF